Listed below are T cell receptor beta chains from one sample, sequenced in a study of cytotoxic CD8 clonotypes in ibrutinib-treated CLL. Sequenced by immunoSEQ multiplex PCR; TCRdb stores in-frame clones only, minus some. Here the sample spans hundreds of thousands of clones, roughly 74% being singletons. The material was PBMCs, obtained after 24 months of ibrutinib treatment. These receptors were collected from a human donor with chronic lymphocytic leukemia. CDR3s include the opening cysteine and the closing phenylalanine or tryptophan. The D gene is left open where the match is weak. Size is stated for part of the rows, as once, few or many counts, or as a class when the clone is expanded.

>TRBJ2-1|13|TRBV6-5|-|-
CASGPSEYNEQFF
TGTGCCAGCGGGCCTAGCGAGTACAATGAGCAGTTCTTC
>TRBJ1-5|12|TRBV2|-|few
CASSDSNQPQHF
TGTGCCAGCAGTGACAGTAATCAGCCCCAGCATTTT
>TRBJ2-1|15|TRBV2|TRBD2|few
CASSWTSGNGNEQFF
TGTGCCAGCAGTTGGACTAGCGGGAATGGCAATGAGCAGTTCTTC
>TRBJ2-1|10|TRBV2|-|few
CASSDREQFF
TGTGCCAGCAGTGATCGGGAGCAGTTCTTC
>TRBJ1-5|14|TRBV19|TRBD1|-
CASTRTGLDQPQHF
TGTGCCAGTACTCGGACAGGATTGGACCAGCCCCAGCATTTT
>TRBJ2-3|18|TRBV9|TRBD2|-
CASSVDPLVAGGTDTQYF
TGTGCCAGCAGCGTAGATCCCCTAGTAGCGGGAGGGACAGATACGCAGTATTTT
>TRBJ1-4|15|TRBV5-1|-|-
CASSLFPGELEKLFF
TGCGCCAGCAGCTTATTCCCAGGGGAACTTGAAAAACTGTTTTTT
>TRBJ2-5|19|TRBV29-1|TRBD2|-
CSVEGPLAGGPDVDETQYF
TGCAGCGTTGAAGGTCCATTAGCGGGAGGGCCAGATGTAGACGAGACCCAGTACTTC
>TRBJ2-1|16|TRBV29-1|TRBD2|-
CSVEDLGTSGSYEQFF
TGCAGCGTTGAAGATTTAGGGACTAGCGGGAGTTATGAGCAGTTCTTC
>TRBJ1-4|14|TRBV15|-|-
CATSRRSANEKLFF
TGTGCCACCAGCAGGAGGTCGGCTAATGAAAAACTGTTTTTT
>TRBJ1-5|13|TRBV7-2|-|-
CASSLRTNQPQHF
TGTGCCAGCAGCTTACGGACAAACCAGCCCCAGCATTTT
>TRBJ2-4|21|TRBV19|TRBD2|-
CASSTRPGLAGGILAKNIQYF
TGTGCCAGTTCCACGCGTCCGGGACTAGCGGGAGGGATACTAGCCAAAAACATTCAGTACTTC
>TRBJ1-4|16|TRBV28|TRBD1|-
CASSLKGAATNEKLFF
TGTGCCAGCAGTTTAAAGGGGGCCGCAACTAATGAAAAACTGTTTTTT
>TRBJ2-7|15|TRBV13|-|-
CASSFGTHSSYEQYF
TGTGCCAGCAGCTTTGGGACTCATAGCTCCTACGAGCAGTACTTC
>TRBJ2-3|17|TRBV18|-|few
CASSQREFSGITDTQYF
TGTGCCAGCTCACAAAGGGAATTTAGCGGAATAACAGATACGCAGTATTTT
>TRBJ2-1|15|TRBV18|TRBD2|-
CASSPGTSGVNEQFF
TGTGCCAGCTCACCCGGGACTAGCGGGGTCAATGAGCAGTTCTTC
>TRBJ2-5|15|TRBV5-1|-|-
CASSLQGQSQETQYF
TGCGCCAGCAGCTTGCAGGGGCAGAGCCAAGAGACCCAGTACTTC
>TRBJ1-2|12|TRBV7-9|-|-
CASSFSNYGYTF
TGTGCCAGCAGCTTTTCTAACTATGGCTACACCTTC
>TRBJ2-7|14|TRBV6-6|TRBD1|few
CASSIRDRTYEQYF
TGTGCCAGCAGTATTCGGGACAGAACCTACGAGCAGTACTTC
>TRBJ2-2|15|TRBV7-8|TRBD1|-
CASSLTGANTGELFF
TGTGCCAGCAGCTTAACAGGGGCGAACACCGGGGAGCTGTTTTTT
>TRBJ2-7|14|TRBV27|TRBD1|-
CASSFRGPNYEQYF
TGTGCCAGCAGTTTCAGGGGGCCCAACTACGAGCAGTACTTC
>TRBJ1-1|14|TRBV18|-|-
CASSPDLMNTEAFF
TGTGCCAGCTCACCAGACCTCATGAACACTGAAGCTTTCTTT
>TRBJ2-6|13|TRBV19|-|-
CATSPSGANVLTF
TGTGCCACCTCCCCCTCCGGGGCCAACGTCCTGACTTTC
>TRBJ2-7|12|TRBV5-6|-|few
CASSRGLGEQYF
TGTGCCAGCAGCAGAGGACTCGGCGAGCAGTACTTC
>TRBJ2-7|11|TRBV6-5|-|-
CASSYGSGQYF
TGTGCCAGCAGTTATGGGAGCGGGCAGTACTTC
>TRBJ2-6|21|TRBV4-3|-|few
CASSQERGVGAGSSGANVLTF
TGCGCCAGCAGCCAAGAAAGGGGGGTTGGGGCGGGAAGTTCTGGGGCCAACGTCCTGACTTTC
>TRBJ2-7|13|TRBV28|TRBD1|once
CASGNRGHGEQYF
TGTGCCAGCGGCAACAGGGGGCATGGGGAGCAGTACTTC